This T cell receptor beta chain was captured in a study of blood T cell repertoires in COVID-19. Study background: COVID-19 samples from acute and convalescent phases originated in the United States, Italy and Spain. T cells, B-cell-depleted T cells, or PBMCs provided the cDNA or gDNA that served as material.

Only in-frame clones appear in the TCRdb table, and some are missing; sequencing was by immunoSEQ multiplex PCR. Of about 190,000 clones in the sample, less than 85% were seen once. V dropped 0 bases and J dropped 0; count of bases not matched to a gene: 8. This CDR3 contains 17 residues. CDR1 and CDR2 from the germline V gene are LGHNA and YNFKEQ. Individuals aged roughly 18 to 95 years were recruited from roughly 22 US areas. Participants had their cohort set by participant-reported clinical history. The receptor was derived from a woman aged 25 to 45 who had recovered from COVID-19. Sequenced sample: PBMCs or T cells enriched from blood (not recorded which). The chain links TRBV4-2 to TRBJ2-7; TRBD2 matches 7 bases. This CDR3 is CASSQELSGMTSYEQYF. The CDR3 region has the DNA TGTGCCAGCAGCCAAGAATTGAGCGGGATGACCTCCTACGAGCAGTACTTC.